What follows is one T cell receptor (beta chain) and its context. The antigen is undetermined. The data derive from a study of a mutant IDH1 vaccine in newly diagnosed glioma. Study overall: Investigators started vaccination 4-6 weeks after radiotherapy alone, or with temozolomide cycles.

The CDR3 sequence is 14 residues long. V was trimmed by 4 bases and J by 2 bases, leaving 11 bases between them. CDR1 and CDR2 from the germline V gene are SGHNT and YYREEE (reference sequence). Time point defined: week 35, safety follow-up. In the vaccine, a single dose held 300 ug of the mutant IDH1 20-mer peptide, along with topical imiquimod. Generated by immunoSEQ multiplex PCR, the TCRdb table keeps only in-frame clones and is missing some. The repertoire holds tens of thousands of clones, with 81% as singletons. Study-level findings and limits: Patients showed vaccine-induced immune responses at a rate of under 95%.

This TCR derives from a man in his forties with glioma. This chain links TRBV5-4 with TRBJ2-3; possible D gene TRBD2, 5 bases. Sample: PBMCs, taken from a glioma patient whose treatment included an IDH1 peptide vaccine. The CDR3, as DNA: TGTGCCAGCAGCGCGGACGGACTCACAGATACGCAGTATTTT. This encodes CASSADGLTDTQYF.